This T cell receptor beta chain was recovered during a study of beta chain features in type 1 diabetes. Turning to the study itself: No age, gender or cell yield differences were seen between patients and healthy donors.

Since all of the isolated RNA was reverse transcribed, expressed TCRB transcripts were what got sequenced. Sequencing used immunoSEQ multiplex PCR; TCRdb keeps in-frame clones, though not all of them. The sample consists of 300,000 to 400,000 clones, about 13% of them appearing once. This clone has just a few counts. Its antigen remains unidentified. General study results and limits: Fewer junction insertions and more nucleotide deletions appeared in type 1 diabetes patients. The study found moderately but significantly shorter TCRB CDR3s in all four CD4+ subsets of Type 1 diabetes patients.

The CDR3 loop spans 15 amino acids. The V segment lost 5 bases and the J segment 2 bases; nucleotides outside the gene matches: 7. CDR1 and CDR2 (germline): SGHTA, FQGNSA. V usage is TRBV7-2 and J usage is TRBJ1-2; 8 nucleotides match TRBD1. This clonotype originated in a woman younger than 35 with type 1 diabetes. The source material was naive CD4+ T cells from blood. CDR3 protein: CASSIPGQENYGYTF. The CDR3 DNA is TGTGCCAGCAGCATACCGGGACAGGAAAACTATGGCTACACCTTC.